The 6 T cell receptor beta chains below all came from one sample that was sequenced in a study of blood T cell repertoires in COVID-19. The data were produced by immunoSEQ multiplex PCR, yet TCRdb's version contains in-frame clones alone and is incomplete. Of some 76,000 clones in the sample, roughly nine tenths were seen once. The sample consisted of peripheral blood. The receptors stem from a man aged 80 or over in a cohort sampled during active COVID-19.

The V and J genes are TRBV7-6 and TRBJ2-2; 11 positions agree with TRBD2. V gave up 0 bases and J gave up 4 bases; unmatched junction bases: 1. The CDR3 covers 16 residues. Germline lookup yields CDR1 SGHVS and CDR2 FNYEAQ. The CDR3 loop is CASSLAGLAVTGELFF. DNA of the CDR3: TGTGCCAGCAGCTTAGCGGGACTAGCGGTCACCGGGGAGCTGTTTTTT.

This chain uses TRBV5-1 with TRBJ2-1; 7 bases line up with TRBD2. The CDR3 sequence is 12 residues long. With V trimmed by 2 bases and J by 8 bases, 1 base remained unmatched. In germline, CDR1 is SGHRS, CDR2 YFSETQ. The CDR3 coding sequence is TGCGCCAGCAGCTTACGGGGGGATGAGCAGTTCTTC. Amino acid sequence: CASSLRGDEQFF.

The chain combines TRBV5-1 with TRBJ2-6; a weak D match, TRBD1 (5 bases). Germline CDR1 and CDR2: SGHRS and YFSETQ. V lost 0 bases, J lost 2 bases, and 12 bases lay in between. CDR3 length: 17 residues. In DNA, the CDR3 is TGCGCCAGCAGCTTGGGGCCCCCAGGGACTGGGGCCAACGTCCTGACTTTC. It yields the protein CASSLGPPGTGANVLTF.

The gene calls are TRBV12-3 or TRBV12-4 and TRBJ2-1, with D possibly matching TRBD1 (5 bases). The CDR3 consists of 13 residues. Trimming stripped 7 bases from V and 4 bases from J, with 11 bases between. CDR3 in amino acids: CASTQQEYNEQFF. For the CDR3, the DNA is TGTGCCAGCACACAACAGGAGTACAATGAGCAGTTCTTC.

V is TRBV3-1 (or the pseudogene TRBV3-2) and J is TRBJ1-1; 11 nucleotides agree with TRBD1. The V and J ends lost 3 bases and 8 bases, in that order; junction bases with no gene match: 8. CDR1 is LGHDT, CDR2 YNNKEL, per germline (reference sequence). The CDR3 runs 15 residues. The CDR3 spells CASSHLARTGGEAFF. For the CDR3, the DNA is TGTGCCAGCAGCCATCTCGCCCGGACAGGGGGCGAAGCTTTCTTT.

This clone appeared once. The rearrangement joins TRBV28 to TRBJ2-2; D is undetermined. The germline V and J ends were trimmed by 3 bases and 6 bases, with 11 bases remaining between them. Germline CDR1 MDHEN, CDR2 SYDVKM. CDR3 length: 14 amino acids. CDR3 sequence: CASSFAGFAGELFF. CDR3 bases: TGTGCCAGCAGTTTCGCCGGTTTCGCCGGGGAGCTGTTTTTT.